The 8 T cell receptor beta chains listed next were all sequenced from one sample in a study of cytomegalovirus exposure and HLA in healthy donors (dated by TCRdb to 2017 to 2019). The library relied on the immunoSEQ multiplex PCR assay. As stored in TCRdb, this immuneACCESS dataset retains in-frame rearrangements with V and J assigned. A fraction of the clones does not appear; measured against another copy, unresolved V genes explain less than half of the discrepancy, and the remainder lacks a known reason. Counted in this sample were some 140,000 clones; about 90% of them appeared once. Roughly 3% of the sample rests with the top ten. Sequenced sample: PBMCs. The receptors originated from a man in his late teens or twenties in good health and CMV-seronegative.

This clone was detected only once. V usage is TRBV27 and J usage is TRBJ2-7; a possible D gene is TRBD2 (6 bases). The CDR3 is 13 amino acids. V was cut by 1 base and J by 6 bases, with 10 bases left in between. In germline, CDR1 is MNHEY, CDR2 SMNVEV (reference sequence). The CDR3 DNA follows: TGTGCCAGCAGTTTATTTGAGGGAGGCGAGCAGTACTTC. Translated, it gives CASSLFEGGEQYF.

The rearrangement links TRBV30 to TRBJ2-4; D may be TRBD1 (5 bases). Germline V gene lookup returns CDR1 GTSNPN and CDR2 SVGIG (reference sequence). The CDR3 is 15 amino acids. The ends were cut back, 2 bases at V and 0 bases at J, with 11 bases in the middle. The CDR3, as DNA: TGTGCCTGGAGTTACGACAGAATAGCCAAAAACATTCAGTACTTC. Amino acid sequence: CAWSYDRIAKNIQYF. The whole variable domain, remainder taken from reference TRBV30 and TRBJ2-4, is SQTIHQWPATLVQPVGSPLSLECTVEGTSNPNLYWYRQAAGRGLQLLFYSVGIGQISSEVPQNLSASRPQDRQFILSSKKLLLSDSGFYLCAWSYDRIAKNIQYFGAGTRLSVL.

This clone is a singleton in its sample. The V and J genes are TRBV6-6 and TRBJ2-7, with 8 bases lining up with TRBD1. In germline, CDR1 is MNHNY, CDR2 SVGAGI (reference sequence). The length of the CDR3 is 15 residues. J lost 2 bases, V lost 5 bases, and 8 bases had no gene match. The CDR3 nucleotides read TGTGCCAGCAGTGGTTCTGAGACAGGGGCCTACGAGCAGTACTTC. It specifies CASSGSETGAYEQYF.

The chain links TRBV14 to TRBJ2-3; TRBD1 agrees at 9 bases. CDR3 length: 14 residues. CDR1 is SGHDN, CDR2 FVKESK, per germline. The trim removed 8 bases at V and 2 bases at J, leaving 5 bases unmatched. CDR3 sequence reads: CASSGTGTTDTQYF. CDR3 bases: TGTGCCAGCTCCGGGACAGGGACCACAGATACGCAGTATTTT.

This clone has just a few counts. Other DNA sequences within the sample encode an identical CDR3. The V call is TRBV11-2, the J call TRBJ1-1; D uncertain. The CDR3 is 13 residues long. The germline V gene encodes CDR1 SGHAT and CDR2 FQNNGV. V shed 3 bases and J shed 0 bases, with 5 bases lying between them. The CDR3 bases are TGTGCCAGCAGCTTGGCGGTGAACACTGAAGCTTTCTTT. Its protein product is CASSLAVNTEAFF.

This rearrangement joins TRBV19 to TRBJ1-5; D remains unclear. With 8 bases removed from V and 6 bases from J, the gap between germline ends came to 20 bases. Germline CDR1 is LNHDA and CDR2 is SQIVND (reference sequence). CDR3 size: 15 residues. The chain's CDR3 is CASAAALTSGQPQHF. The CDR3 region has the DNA TGTGCCAGTGCCGCTGCGCTGACCTCGGGTCAGCCCCAGCATTTT.

CDR3 bases: TGTGCCAGCAGCTTACGCTACGCTAACTATGGCTACACCTTC. Its protein product is CASSLRYANYGYTF. This chain connects TRBV7-2 to TRBJ1-2; no clear D gene. V dropped 2 bases and J dropped 0 bases, with 7 bases sitting between them. Germline V CDR1 and CDR2: SGHTA, FQGNSA. The CDR3 is 14 amino acids.

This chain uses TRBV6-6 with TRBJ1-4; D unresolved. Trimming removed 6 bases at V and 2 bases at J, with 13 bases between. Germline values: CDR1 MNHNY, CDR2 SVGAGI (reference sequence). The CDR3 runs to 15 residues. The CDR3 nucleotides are TGTGCCAGCAGCCTCCACAGAGTGACTAATGAAAAACTGTTTTTT. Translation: CASSLHRVTNEKLFF.